The rows below give T cell receptor beta chains drawn from one sample of a study of post-analysis software for immune sequencing data. TCRdb fed the PCR reads into MiXCR, producing one record per CDR3 protein. The repertoire includes some 890,000 distinct CDR3 sequences, approximately 53% of them detected once, and roughly 4.4% sits in the top ten. The sequenced sample consisted of blood. These receptors were obtained from a girl aged 10-17 years with multiple sclerosis. The CDR3 runs from the conserved cysteine through the conserved F or W. The D gene is left open where the match is weak. Some rows have no size entry. The others give once, few or many, or a class for an expanded clone.

D	size	V	J	CDR3	DNA
TRBD1	few	TRBV3-1	TRBJ1-2	CASSRQGATDGYTF	TGTGCCAGCAGCCGACAGGGGGCTACAGATGGCTACACCTTC
TRBD2	few	TRBV6-2/TRBV6-3	TRBJ2-7	CASSSLTSAYEQYF	TGTGCCAGCAGTTCCTTGACTAGCGCCTACGAGCAGTACTTC
.	.	TRBV20-1	TRBJ1-5	CSARQTVSAEQPQHF	TGCAGTGCTAGACAAACGGTCTCGGCGGAACAGCCCCAGCATTTT
TRBD2	.	TRBV11-2	TRBJ2-7	CASSLVGNSGPSTPSSYEQYF	TGTGCCAGCAGCTTAGTAGGGAATAGCGGGCCTTCCACACCTTCCTCCTACGAGCAGTACTTC
TRBD1	.	TRBV7-3	TRBJ1-1	CASSSGTGRGTEAFF	TGTGCCAGCAGCTCCGGGACAGGGAGAGGTACTGAAGCTTTCTTT
TRBD1	.	TRBV24-1	TRBJ2-1	CATSDTGQGSSYEQFF	TGTGCCACCAGTGATACGGGACAGGGGAGCTCCTACGAGCAGTTCTTC
.	.	TRBV20-1	TRBJ2-7	CSVERENTYEQYF	TGCAGTGTGGAAAGGGAAAATACCTACGAGCAGTACTTC
TRBD1	.	TRBV7-9	TRBJ1-1	CASSFNLGQGAGEAFF	TGTGCCAGCAGCTTTAACCTGGGACAGGGGGCTGGTGAAGCTTTCTTT
.	.	TRBV21-1	TRBJ2-7	CASSPRGSGYEQYF	TGTGCCAGCAGCCCCCGAGGGTCGGGCTACGAGCAGTACTTC
.	.	TRBV2	TRBJ2-4	CASSQRWISDVSKNIQYF	TGTGCCAGCAGCCAACGGTGGATCTCGGACGTATCCAAAAACATTCAGTACTTC
.	once	TRBV20-1	TRBJ2-5	CSARSEFGTQYF	TGCAGTGCCCGGAGCGAATTTGGGACCCAGTACTTC
.	.	TRBV6-6	TRBJ1-5	CASSWLGDSNQPQHF	TGTGCCAGCAGCTGGCTAGGGGACAGCAATCAGCCCCAGCATTTT
TRBD2	few	TRBV5-1	TRBJ2-1	CASSFSGDSYNEQFF	TGCGCCAGCAGCTTTAGCGGGGACTCCTACAATGAGCAGTTCTTC
.	.	TRBV20-1	TRBJ1-2	CSALQVNYGYTF	TGCAGTGCGCTACAGGTTAACTATGGCTACACCTTC
.	once	TRBV5-4	TRBJ1-1	CASSPERGGNTEAFF	TGTGCCAGCAGCCCTGAGAGGGGAGGAAACACTGAAGCTTTCTTT
TRBD1	few	TRBV5-1	TRBJ1-6	CASSPWTGETSPLHF	TGCGCCAGCAGCCCCTGGACAGGGGAGACTTCACCCCTCCACTTT